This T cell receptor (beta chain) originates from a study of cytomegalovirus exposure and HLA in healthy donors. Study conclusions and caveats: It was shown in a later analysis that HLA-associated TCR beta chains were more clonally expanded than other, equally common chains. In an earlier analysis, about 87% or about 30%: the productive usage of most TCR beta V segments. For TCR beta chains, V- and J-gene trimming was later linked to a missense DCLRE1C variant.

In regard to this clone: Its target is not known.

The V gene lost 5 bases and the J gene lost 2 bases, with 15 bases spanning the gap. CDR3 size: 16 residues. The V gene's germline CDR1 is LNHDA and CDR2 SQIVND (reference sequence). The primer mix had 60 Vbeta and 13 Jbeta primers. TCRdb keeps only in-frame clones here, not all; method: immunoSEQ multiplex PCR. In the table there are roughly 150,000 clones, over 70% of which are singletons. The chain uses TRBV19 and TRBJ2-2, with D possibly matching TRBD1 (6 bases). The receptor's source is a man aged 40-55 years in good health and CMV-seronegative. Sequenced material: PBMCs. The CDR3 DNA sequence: TGTGCCAGTAGTGGTTCGGCAGGGGCCAACACCGGGGAGCTGTTTTTT. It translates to CASSGSAGANTGELFF.